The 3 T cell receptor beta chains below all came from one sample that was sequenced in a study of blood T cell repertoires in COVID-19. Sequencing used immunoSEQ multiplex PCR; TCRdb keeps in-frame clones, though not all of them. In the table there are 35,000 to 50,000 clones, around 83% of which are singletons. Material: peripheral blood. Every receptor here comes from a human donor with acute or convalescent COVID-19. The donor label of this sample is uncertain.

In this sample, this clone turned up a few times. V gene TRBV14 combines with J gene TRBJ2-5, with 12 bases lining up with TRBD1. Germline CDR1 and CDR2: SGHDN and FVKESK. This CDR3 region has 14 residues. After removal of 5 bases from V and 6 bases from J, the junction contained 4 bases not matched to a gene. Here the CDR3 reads CASSGTGGGKTQYF. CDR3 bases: TGTGCCAGCAGCGGGACAGGGGGCGGGAAGACCCAGTACTTC.

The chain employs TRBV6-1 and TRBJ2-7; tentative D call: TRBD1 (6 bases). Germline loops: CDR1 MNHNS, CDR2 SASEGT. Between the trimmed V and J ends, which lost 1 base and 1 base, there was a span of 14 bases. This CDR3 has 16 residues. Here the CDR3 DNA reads TGTGCCAGCAGTGAAGGTACGTCGGACAGTTCCTACGAGCAGTACTTC. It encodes CASSEGTSDSSYEQYF.

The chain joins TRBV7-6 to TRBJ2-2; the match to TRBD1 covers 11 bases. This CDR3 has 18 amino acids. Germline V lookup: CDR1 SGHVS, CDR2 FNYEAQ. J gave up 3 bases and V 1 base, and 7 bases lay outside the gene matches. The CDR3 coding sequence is TGTGCCAGCAGCTTAGGGACAGGGGGCACGGGCGACACCGGGGAGCTGTTTTTT. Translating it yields CASSLGTGGTGDTGELFF.